The next 19 T cell receptor beta chains were all read from a single sample in a study of response to subunit inactivated influenza vaccine. TCRdb reprocessed the RT-PCR reads with MiXCR, giving one entry per CDR3 protein. The data hold roughly 540,000 distinct CDR3 sequences, with approximately 20% observed a single time. This sample was also put to use in a study of T cells expressing NK-cell markers. According to that study: 5'RACE template switching built TCR beta cDNA with unique molecular identifiers.

Sequenced here: CD4+ T cells sorted from PBMCs, sampled 12 days after vaccination. These receptors were collected from a man aged 50-59 years who received an inactivated influenza vaccine.

This clonotype was observed a few times. The genes are TRBV7-9 and TRBJ2-5; D perhaps matches TRBD2 (6 bases). The CDR3 extends over 11 amino acids. The V end was cut by 7 bases, the J end by 10 bases, with 13 bases between. Germline V gene data show CDR1 as SEHNR and CDR2 as FQNEAQ (reference sequence). CDR3 coding DNA: TGTGCCAGCACCTCCTTTAGCGGCCAGTACTTC. Protein: CASTSFSGQYF. The full variable domain, rest sourced from reference TRBV7-9 and TRBJ2-5, is DTGVSQNPRHKITKRGQNVTFRCDPISEHNRLYWYRQTLGQGPEFLTYFQNEAQLEKSRLLSDRFSAERPKGSFSTLEIQRTEQGDSAMYLCASTSFSGQYFGPGTRLLVL.

This clonotype was detected ten times or more. The V call is TRBV4-1, the J call TRBJ2-1; D is ambiguous. Trimming left V 4 bases short and J 6 bases short, with 13 bases between. The germline V gene encodes CDR1 MGHRA and CDR2 YSYEKL. The CDR3 runs 14 residues. CDR3 coding DNA: TGCGCCAGCAGCCGGGAAGGAAACGTCAATGAGCAGTTCTTC. Residues: CASSREGNVNEQFF.

The chain couples TRBV5-1 to TRBJ2-7, with D unresolved. The ends were cut back, 0 bases at V and 7 bases at J, with 14 bases in the middle. This CDR3 region has 14 residues. Germline-derived CDR1 and CDR2 are SGHRS and YFSETQ. The chain's CDR3 is CASSLAVGVREQYF. CDR3 nucleotide sequence: TGCGCCAGCAGCTTGGCCGTGGGCGTGAGGGAGCAGTACTTC.

This clonotype turned up a few times. V usage is TRBV29-1 and J usage is TRBJ2-1; 15 bases are a match to TRBD2. The CDR3 consists of 16 residues. Germline V gene lookup returns CDR1 SQVTM and CDR2 ANQGSEA. Losses at the gene ends were 2 bases for V and 8 bases for J; bases not matched to a gene: 7. CDR3 sequence reads: CSVERPGLAGGDEQFF. DNA for the CDR3: TGCAGCGTTGAACGTCCAGGACTAGCGGGGGGGGATGAGCAGTTCTTC.

The chain links TRBV14 to TRBJ2-5, with 8 positions matching TRBD1. CDR1 SGHDN and CDR2 FVKESK come from the germline V gene. The CDR3 has 17 amino acids. V was pared by 4 bases and J by 4 bases, with 14 bases of the junction left unmatched. The CDR3 nucleotides read TGTGCCAGCAGCCCTTCGGACAGGGTGATTTTAGGAGAGACCCAGTACTTC. This codes for CASSPSDRVILGETQYF.

The chain joins TRBV7-2 to TRBJ1-2; D call uncertain. Trimming cost V 1 base and J 8 bases, with 8 bases left between them. Germline-derived CDR1 and CDR2 are SGHTA and FQGNSA. This CDR3 contains 12 residues. For the CDR3, the DNA is TGTGCCAGCAGCTTAGAAGTGGGAGGCTACACCTTC. Translating gives CASSLEVGGYTF.

The V call is TRBV6-2 or TRBV6-3, the J call TRBJ2-1; 9 bases are shared with TRBD1. There are 15 residues in the CDR3. CDR1 and CDR2 (germline): MNHEY, SVGEGT. V shed 6 bases, J shed 1 base, and the junction held 4 bases outside the gene matches. This chain's CDR3 is CASSTGQGSYNEQFF. CDR3 DNA sequence: TGTGCCAGCAGCACGGGACAGGGATCCTACAATGAGCAGTTCTTC.

This clonotype showed up just a few times. The chain employs TRBV20-1 and TRBJ2-1; tentatively, D is TRBD1 (5 bases). V was shortened by 1 base and J by 8 bases, with 21 bases between the two germline ends. The CDR3 length is 16 residues. Germline CDR1 is DFQATT and CDR2 is SNEGSKA (reference sequence). CDR3 sequence: CSARVLGQGSFYEQFF. The CDR3 DNA is TGCAGTGCTAGAGTTCTTGGGCAGGGTAGCTTCTATGAGCAGTTCTTC.

At least ten counts were recorded for this clonotype. The chain is built from TRBV3-1 and TRBJ1-2; TRBD1 is a possible D gene (5 bases). With 1 base removed from V and 7 bases from J, the gap between germline ends came to 7 bases. The CDR3 loop spans 12 amino acids. CDR1 LGHDT and CDR2 YNNKEL come from the germline V gene (reference sequence). The CDR3 region is CASSQGGAGYTF. The CDR3 bases are TGTGCCAGCAGCCAAGGAGGGGCTGGCTACACCTTC.

This clonotype was seen more than once but under ten times. V is TRBV5-1 and J is TRBJ2-1, with TRBD2 matching 7 bases. CDR3 size: 16 residues. CDR1 and CDR2 from the germline V gene are SGHRS and YFSETQ. V lost 0 bases and J lost 8; bases outside the gene matches: 11. This CDR3 reads CASSLGERLALYEQFF. Written as DNA, the CDR3 is TGCGCCAGCAGCTTGGGGGAGAGACTAGCTTTATATGAGCAGTTCTTC.

J is TRBJ1-1 and V is TRBV12-3 or TRBV12-4; D uncertain. Trimming left V 3 bases short and J 2 bases short, with 10 bases between. The CDR3 loop spans 14 amino acids. The CDR3, as DNA: TGTGCCAGCAGTTTCTTATTCGGTAACACTGAAGCTTTCTTT. This codes for CASSFLFGNTEAFF.

This clonotype turned up a few times. V gene TRBV5-1 combines with J gene TRBJ1-6, with TRBD1 identical over 9 bases. Germline CDR1 SGHRS, CDR2 YFSETQ. CDR3 size: 15 residues. Trimming cost V 4 bases and J 10 bases; bases outside gene matches: 9. The CDR3 reads CASSLTGTGRSPLHF. In nucleotides, the CDR3 is TGCGCCAGCAGCCTAACCGGGACAGGGAGATCACCCCTCCACTTT.

The chain employs TRBV20-1 and TRBJ2-7; 7 bases are a match to TRBD2. The J segment lost 7 bases and the V segment lost 3 bases, leaving 9 bases of the junction unmatched. CDR3 length: 13 amino acids. The germline V gene encodes CDR1 DFQATT and CDR2 SNEGSKA (reference sequence). The CDR3 DNA reads TGCAGTGCTAGGGACATAGCGGGCCGGGAGCAGTACTTC. Amino acid sequence: CSARDIAGREQYF.

The chain couples TRBV12-3 or TRBV12-4 to TRBJ2-7, with D hard to call. This CDR3 contains 13 residues. Trimming cost V 6 bases and J 1 base, with 10 bases left between them. CDR3 residues: CASRPSQSYEQYF. For the CDR3, the DNA is TGTGCCAGCAGGCCCAGTCAATCCTACGAGCAGTACTTC.

The chain recombines TRBV6-1 with TRBJ1-3, with D possibly matching TRBD1 (6 bases). The CDR3 loop spans 14 amino acids. V shed 6 bases and J shed 0 bases, with 9 bases lying between them. The germline V gene has CDR1 MNHNS and CDR2 SASEGT. For the CDR3, the DNA is TGTGCCAGCAGCCGGGACATCTCTGGAAACACCATATATTTT. Protein sequence: CASSRDISGNTIYF.

The V gene is TRBV28, the J gene TRBJ2-7; no clear D gene. Germline values: CDR1 MDHEN, CDR2 SYDVKM. With 5 bases removed from V and 0 bases from J, the gap between germline ends came to 14 bases. The CDR3 is 15 residues long. CDR3 sequence reads: CASSPKTYYSYEQYF. In DNA form, the CDR3 reads TGTGCCAGCAGTCCCAAGACATACTACTCCTACGAGCAGTACTTC.

CDR3 DNA: TGTGCCAGCCATAGAGGTGGTGGTAACTCACCCCTCCACTTT. Amino acid sequence: CASHRGGGNSPLHF. The chain links TRBV19 to TRBJ1-6; the D is unclear. The germline CDR1 and CDR2 sequences are LNHDA and SQIVND (reference sequence). The ends were cut back, 9 bases at V and 10 bases at J, with 19 bases in the middle. This CDR3 spans 14 amino acids.

This clonotype was seen a few times. The chain uses TRBV7-2 and TRBJ1-1, with 7 bases lining up with TRBD1. CDR3 length equals 14 residues. V lost 5 bases to trimming and J lost 7 bases; unmatched junction nucleotides: 10. CDR1 is SGHTA, CDR2 FQGNSA, per germline. As DNA, the CDR3 is TGTGCCAGCAGCACGACCGGGACAGCGTTTGAAGCTTTCTTT. Amino acid sequence: CASSTTGTAFEAFF.

The CDR3 sequence is CASSYGLAGDTQYF. CDR3 DNA sequence: TGTGCCAGCAGCTACGGACTAGCGGGAGATACGCAGTATTTT. The chain employs TRBV7-2 and TRBJ2-3, with 11 bases fitting TRBD2. The CDR3 sequence is 14 residues long. With 4 bases clipped from V and 5 bases from J, the junction kept 2 bases outside the gene matches. The germline V gene encodes CDR1 SGHTA and CDR2 FQGNSA.